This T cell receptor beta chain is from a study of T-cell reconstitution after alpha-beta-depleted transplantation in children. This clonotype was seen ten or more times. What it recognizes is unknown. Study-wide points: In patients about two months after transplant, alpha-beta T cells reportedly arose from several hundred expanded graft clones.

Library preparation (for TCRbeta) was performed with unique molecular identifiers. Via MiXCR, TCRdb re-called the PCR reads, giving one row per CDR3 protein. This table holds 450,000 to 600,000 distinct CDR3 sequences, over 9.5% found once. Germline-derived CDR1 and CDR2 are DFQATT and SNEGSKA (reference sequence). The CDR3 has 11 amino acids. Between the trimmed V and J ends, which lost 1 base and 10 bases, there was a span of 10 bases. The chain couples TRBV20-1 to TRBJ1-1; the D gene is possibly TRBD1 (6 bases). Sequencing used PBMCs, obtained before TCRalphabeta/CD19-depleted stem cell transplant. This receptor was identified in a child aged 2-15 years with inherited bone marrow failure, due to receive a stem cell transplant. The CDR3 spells CSARVGARAFF. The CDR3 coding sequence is TGCAGTGCTAGAGTGGGGGCTAGAGCTTTCTTT.